The 17 T cell receptor beta chains listed next were all sequenced from one sample in a study of blood T cell repertoires in COVID-19. TCRdb's table, derived via immunoSEQ multiplex PCR, lists solely in-frame clones and lacks some. This sample has roughly 260,000 clones, with around 90% found just once. The sequenced material came from peripheral blood. These receptors came from a woman aged 50 to 60 who had recovered from COVID-19.

The genes are TRBV11-3 and TRBJ2-3, with no clear D. Germline V lookup: CDR1 SGHNT, CDR2 YENEEA. V lost 1 base and J lost 4, with 6 bases in between. The CDR3 runs to 13 residues. DNA of the CDR3: TGTGCCAGCAGCTTAGGTCAGGCAGATACGCAGTATTTT. It codes for CASSLGQADTQYF.

This clone was detected only a few times. This chain joins TRBV2 and TRBJ2-4; 7 bases are a match to TRBD1. The CDR3 contains 14 residues. Germline assignment: CDR1 SNHLY and CDR2 FYNNEI. V was clipped by 7 bases and J by 4 bases; unmatched bases: 7. CDR3 DNA sequence: TGTGCCAGCAACCGGGACAGTTTAAAAAACATTCAGTACTTC. Protein sequence: CASNRDSLKNIQYF.

This clone was detected once. This chain joins TRBV7-2 and TRBJ2-1; a weak D match, TRBD2 (6 bases). The CDR3 contains 13 residues. V lost 6 bases and J lost 12, with 18 bases in between. The germline gives CDR1 SGHTA, CDR2 FQGNSA. The CDR3: CASRSWEAARQFF. The DNA of the CDR3 is TGTGCCAGCAGATCCTGGGAGGCCGCAAGGCAGTTCTTC.

The V and J genes are TRBV5-6 and TRBJ2-2, with a possible D match to TRBD2 (6 bases). Per germline, CDR1 SGHDT and CDR2 YYEEEE. Deletions cut 2 bases from V and 1 base from J, with 18 bases between. The CDR3 loop spans 18 amino acids. Here the CDR3 DNA reads TGTGCCAGCAGCTTCGGCCGGGAGCCAGGGAGGAACACCGGGGAGCTGTTTTTT. This encodes CASSFGREPGRNTGELFF.

The chain is built from TRBV7-2 and TRBJ2-7, with a possible D match to TRBD1 (5 bases). Trimming shortened V by 6 bases and J by 0 bases, and 12 bases separated the two germline ends. CDR1 is SGHTA, CDR2 FQGNSA, per germline. The CDR3 is 14 residues long. The CDR3 loop reads CASRKQVSSYEQYF. CDR3 DNA sequence: TGTGCCAGCAGAAAACAGGTTAGCTCCTACGAGCAGTACTTC.

This clone was observed a handful of times. The CDR3 DNA follows: TGTGCCAGCAGCTTTAGCGGGACGAGCTCCTACGAGCAGTACTTC. This codes for CASSFSGTSSYEQYF. The chain employs TRBV7-3 and TRBJ2-7, with 8 bases aligning to TRBD2. V lost 3 bases, J lost 0 bases, and 4 bases stayed unmatched. Germline assignment: CDR1 SGHTA and CDR2 FQGTGA. This CDR3 comprises 15 residues.

This clone was seen once. This chain uses TRBV18 with TRBJ2-6, with no clear D. V was trimmed by 6 bases and J by 3 bases, leaving 12 bases between them. CDR1 is KGHSH and CDR2 is LQKENI in the germline V gene. CDR3 length equals 15 residues. CDR3 protein: CASSPYSSGANVLTF. The CDR3 bases are TGTGCCAGCTCGCCCTATAGTAGTGGGGCCAACGTCCTGACTTTC.

The chain couples TRBV19 to TRBJ1-2; 7 positions agree with TRBD1. The germline CDR1 and CDR2 sequences are LNHDA and SQIVND (reference sequence). The CDR3 loop spans 13 amino acids. The junction had 6 bases not matched to a gene; V was cut back by 9 bases and J by 2 bases. In DNA, the CDR3 is TGTGCCAGCCGCGGGACAGCCAACTATGGCTACACCTTC. Its translation is CASRGTANYGYTF.

The rearrangement uses TRBV5-1 and TRBJ2-7; TRBD2 matches at 7 bases. Germline V lookup: CDR1 SGHRS, CDR2 YFSETQ. J was trimmed by 3 bases and V by 4 bases; bases with no gene match: 10. The CDR3 runs 15 residues. CDR3 DNA: TGCGCCAGCAGCGGCCCCCTGGGGGGGGGCTACGAGCAGTACTTC. This encodes CASSGPLGGGYEQYF. The full variable domain, with the rest looked up from reference TRBV5-1 and TRBJ2-7, is KAGVTQTPRYLIKTRGQQVTLSCSPISGHRSVSWYQQTPGQGLQFLFEYFSETQRNKGNFPGRFSGRQFSNSRSEMNVSTLELGDSALYLCASSGPLGGGYEQYFGPGTRLTVT.

This chain uses TRBV6-1 with TRBJ1-5; 12 positions agree with TRBD1. The CDR3 covers 17 residues. The J segment lost 6 bases and the V segment lost 3 bases, leaving 9 bases of the junction unmatched. From germline, CDR1 is MNHNS and CDR2 SASEGT. CDR3 residues: CASSEGQGAADGQPQHF. The CDR3 coding sequence is TGTGCCAGCAGTGAGGGACAGGGGGCCGCAGATGGTCAGCCCCAGCATTTT.

The gene calls are TRBV30 and TRBJ1-5; D gene ambiguous. V lost 0 bases and J 0 bases, leaving 9 bases between the germline ends. Per germline, CDR1 GTSNPN and CDR2 SVGIG (reference sequence). The CDR3 contains 15 residues. The CDR3 is CAWSVRGHSNQPQHF. The CDR3 DNA follows: TGTGCCTGGAGTGTACGAGGGCATAGCAATCAGCCCCAGCATTTT.

The V and J genes are TRBV6-5 and TRBJ2-7; D perhaps matches TRBD1 (6 bases). V dropped 6 bases and J dropped 3 bases, with 12 bases sitting between them. The CDR3 consists of 13 residues. Germline CDR1 reads MNHEY; CDR2 reads SVGAGI. The CDR3 nucleotides read TGTGCCAGCAGCGACTCCAGGGGCTACGAGCAGTACTTC. This translates into CASSDSRGYEQYF.

The V call is TRBV11-2, the J call TRBJ1-1, with D maybe TRBD1 (6 bases). The CDR3 length is 13 residues. Germline assignment: CDR1 SGHAT and CDR2 FQNNGV. Deletions cut 6 bases from V and 2 bases from J, with 10 bases between. The CDR3: CASRPQGNTEAFF. CDR3 DNA: TGTGCCAGCAGACCACAGGGTAACACTGAAGCTTTCTTT.

This clone showed up many times. V usage is TRBV2 and J usage is TRBJ1-5; TRBD1 might be the D (6 bases). CDR1 SNHLY and CDR2 FYNNEI come from the germline V gene. CDR3 length: 13 amino acids. The V and J ends lost 7 bases and 3 bases respectively, with 10 bases between them. CDR3 sequence: CASKRDNNQPQHF. The CDR3 coding sequence is TGTGCCAGCAAGCGGGACAACAATCAGCCCCAGCATTTT.

V gene TRBV28 combines with J gene TRBJ1-1; weak D call: TRBD1 (6 bases). V was pared by 4 bases and J by 5 bases, with 14 bases between. The CDR3 is 14 residues long. The germline V gene has CDR1 MDHEN and CDR2 SYDVKM. CDR3 sequence: CASSSYREGTEAFF. The CDR3 DNA sequence: TGTGCCAGCAGTTCTTACAGGGAGGGGACTGAAGCTTTCTTT.

The J gene is TRBJ1-4, the V gene TRBV28, with 9 bases matching TRBD1. CDR1 MDHEN and CDR2 SYDVKM come from the germline V gene. Trimming removed 5 bases from V and 7 bases from J; junction bases left unmatched: 8. The CDR3 is made up of 15 amino acids. CDR3 DNA sequence: TGTGCCAGCAGTACCTTTGGGACAGGGAGTGAAAAACTGTTTTTT. The encoded protein is CASSTFGTGSEKLFF.

The chain joins TRBV7-2 to TRBJ1-1; D gene ambiguous. The CDR3 contains 14 residues. CDR1 is SGHTA and CDR2 is FQGNSA in the germline V gene. Trimming left V 4 bases short and J 4 bases short, with 13 bases between. The chain's CDR3 is CASSYRRESTEAFF. As DNA, the CDR3 is TGTGCCAGCAGCTATAGACGGGAGAGCACTGAAGCTTTCTTT.